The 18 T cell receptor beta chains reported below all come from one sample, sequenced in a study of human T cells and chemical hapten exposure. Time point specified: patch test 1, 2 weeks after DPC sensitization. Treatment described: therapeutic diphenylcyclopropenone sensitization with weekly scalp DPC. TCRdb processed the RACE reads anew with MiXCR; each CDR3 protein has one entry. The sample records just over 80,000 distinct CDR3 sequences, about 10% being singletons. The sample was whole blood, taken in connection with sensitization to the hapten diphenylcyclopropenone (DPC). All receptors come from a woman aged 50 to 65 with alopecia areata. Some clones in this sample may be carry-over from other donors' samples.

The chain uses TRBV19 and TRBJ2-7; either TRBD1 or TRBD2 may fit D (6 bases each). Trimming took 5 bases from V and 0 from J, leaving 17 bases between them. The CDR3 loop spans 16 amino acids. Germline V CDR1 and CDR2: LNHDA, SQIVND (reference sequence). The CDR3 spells CASSDGGGTHSYEQYF. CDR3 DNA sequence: TGTGCCAGTAGTGACGGAGGGGGAACCCACTCCTACGAGCAGTACTTC.

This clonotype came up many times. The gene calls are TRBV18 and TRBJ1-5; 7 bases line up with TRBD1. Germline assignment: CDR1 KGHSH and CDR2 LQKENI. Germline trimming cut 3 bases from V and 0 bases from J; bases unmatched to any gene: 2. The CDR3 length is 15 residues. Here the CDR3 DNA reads TGTGCCAGCTCACCCGGACAGGCTAGCAATCAGCCCCAGCATTTT. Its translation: CASSPGQASNQPQHF.

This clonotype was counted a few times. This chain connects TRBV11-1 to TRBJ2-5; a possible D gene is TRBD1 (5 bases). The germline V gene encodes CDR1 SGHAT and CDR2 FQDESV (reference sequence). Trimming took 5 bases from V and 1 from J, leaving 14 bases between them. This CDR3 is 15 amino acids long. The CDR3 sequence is CASSRSAGPQETQYF. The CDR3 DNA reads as TGTGCCAGCAGCAGATCTGCAGGGCCCCAAGAGACCCAGTACTTC. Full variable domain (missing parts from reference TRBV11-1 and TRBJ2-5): EAEVAQSPRYKITEKSQAVAFWCDPISGHATLYWYRQILGQGPELLVQFQDESVVDDSQLPKDRFSAERLKGVDSTLKIQPAELGDSAMYLCASSRSAGPQETQYFGPGTRLLVL.

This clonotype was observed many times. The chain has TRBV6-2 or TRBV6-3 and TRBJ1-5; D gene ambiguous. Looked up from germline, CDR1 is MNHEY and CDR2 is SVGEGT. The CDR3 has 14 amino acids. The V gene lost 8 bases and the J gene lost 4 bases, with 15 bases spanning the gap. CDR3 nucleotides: TGTGCCAGCCTCGAGGTGCCGGGGAATCAGCCCCAGCATTTT. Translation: CASLEVPGNQPQHF.

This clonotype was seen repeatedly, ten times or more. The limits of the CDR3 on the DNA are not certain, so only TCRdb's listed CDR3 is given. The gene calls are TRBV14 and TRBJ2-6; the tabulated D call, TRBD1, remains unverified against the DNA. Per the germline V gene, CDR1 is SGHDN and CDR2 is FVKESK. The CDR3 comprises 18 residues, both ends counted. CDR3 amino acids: CASSQVGIGASGANVMTF.

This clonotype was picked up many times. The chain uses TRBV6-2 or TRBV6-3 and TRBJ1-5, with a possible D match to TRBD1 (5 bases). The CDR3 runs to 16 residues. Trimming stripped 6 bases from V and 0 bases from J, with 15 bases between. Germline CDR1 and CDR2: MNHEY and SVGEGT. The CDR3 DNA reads TGTGCCAGCAGCCAGGGCCCAGTTCCTAGCAATCAGCCCCAGCATTTT. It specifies CASSQGPVPSNQPQHF.

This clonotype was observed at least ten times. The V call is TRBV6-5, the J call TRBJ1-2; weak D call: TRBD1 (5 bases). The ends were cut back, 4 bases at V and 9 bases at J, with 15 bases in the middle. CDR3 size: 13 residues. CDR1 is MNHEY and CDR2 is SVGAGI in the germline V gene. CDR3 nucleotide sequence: TGTGCCAGCAGTTCAGACAGTACTATGCGCTACACCTTC. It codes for CASSSDSTMRYTF.

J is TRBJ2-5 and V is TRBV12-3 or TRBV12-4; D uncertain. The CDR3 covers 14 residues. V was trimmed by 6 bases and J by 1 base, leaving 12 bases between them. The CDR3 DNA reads TGTGCCAGCAGCCCTCTTGGCAGCCAAGAGACCCAGTACTTC. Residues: CASSPLGSQETQYF.

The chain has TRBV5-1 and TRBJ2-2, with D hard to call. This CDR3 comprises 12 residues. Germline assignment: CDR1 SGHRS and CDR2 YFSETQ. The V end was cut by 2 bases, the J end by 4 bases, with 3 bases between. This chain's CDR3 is CASSFSTGELFF. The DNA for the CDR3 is TGCGCCAGCAGCTTTTCCACCGGGGAGCTGTTTTTT.

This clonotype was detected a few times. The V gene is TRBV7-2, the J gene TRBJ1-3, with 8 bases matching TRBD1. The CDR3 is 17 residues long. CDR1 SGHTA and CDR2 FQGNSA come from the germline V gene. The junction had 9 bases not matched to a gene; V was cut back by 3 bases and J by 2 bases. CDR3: CASSLGQGAITGNTIYF. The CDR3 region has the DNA TGTGCCAGCAGCTTGGGTCAGGGGGCCATTACTGGAAACACCATATATTTT.

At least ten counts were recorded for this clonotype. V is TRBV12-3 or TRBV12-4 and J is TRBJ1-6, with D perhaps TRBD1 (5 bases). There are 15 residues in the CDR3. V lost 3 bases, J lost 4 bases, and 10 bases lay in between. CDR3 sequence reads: CASSFAGEYNSPLHF. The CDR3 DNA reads TGTGCCAGCAGTTTTGCGGGGGAGTATAATTCACCCCTCCACTTT.

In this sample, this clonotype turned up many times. The CDR3 spells CAISESSLSGANVLTF. DNA for the CDR3: TGTGCCATCAGTGAGTCGTCCTTATCTGGGGCCAACGTCCTGACTTTC. This sequence joins TRBV10-3 and TRBJ2-6; D gene unclear. The germline CDR1 and CDR2 sequences are ENHRY and SYGVKD. The CDR3 consists of 16 residues. Trimming left V 0 bases short and J 1 base short, with 7 bases between.

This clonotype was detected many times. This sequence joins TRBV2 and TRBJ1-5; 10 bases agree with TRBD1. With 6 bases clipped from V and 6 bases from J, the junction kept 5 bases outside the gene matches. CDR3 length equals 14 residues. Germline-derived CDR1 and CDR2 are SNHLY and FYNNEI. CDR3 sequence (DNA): TGTGCCAGCAGCCACGGGACAGGGGCTCAGCCCCAGCATTTT. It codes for CASSHGTGAQPQHF.

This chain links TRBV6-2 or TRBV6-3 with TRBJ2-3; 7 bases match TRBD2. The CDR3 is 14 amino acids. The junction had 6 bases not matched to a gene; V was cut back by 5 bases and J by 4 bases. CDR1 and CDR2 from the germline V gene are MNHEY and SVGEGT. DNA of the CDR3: TGTGCCAGCAGTCCCATGGGAGGGCCAGATACGCAGTATTTT. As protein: CASSPMGGPDTQYF.

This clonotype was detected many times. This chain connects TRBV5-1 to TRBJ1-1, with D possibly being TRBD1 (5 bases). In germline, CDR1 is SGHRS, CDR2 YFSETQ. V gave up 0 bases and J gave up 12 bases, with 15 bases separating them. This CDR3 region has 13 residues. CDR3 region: CASSLAGFDSTFF. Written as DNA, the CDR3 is TGCGCCAGCAGCTTGGCAGGGTTTGATTCGACTTTCTTT.

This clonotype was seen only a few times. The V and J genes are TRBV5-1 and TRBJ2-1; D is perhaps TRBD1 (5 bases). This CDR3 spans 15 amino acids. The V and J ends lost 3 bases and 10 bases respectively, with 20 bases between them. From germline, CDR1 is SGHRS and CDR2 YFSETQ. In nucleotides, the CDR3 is TGCGCCAGCAGCTCCGCACAAGGCGGACACGAGGAGCAGTTCTTC. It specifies CASSSAQGGHEEQFF.

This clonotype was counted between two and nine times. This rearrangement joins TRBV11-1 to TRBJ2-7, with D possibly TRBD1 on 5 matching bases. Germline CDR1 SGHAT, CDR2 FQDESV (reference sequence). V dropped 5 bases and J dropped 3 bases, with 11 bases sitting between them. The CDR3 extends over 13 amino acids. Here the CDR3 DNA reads TGTGCCAGCAGCACCGACAGCTTCTACGAGCAGTACTTC. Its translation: CASSTDSFYEQYF.

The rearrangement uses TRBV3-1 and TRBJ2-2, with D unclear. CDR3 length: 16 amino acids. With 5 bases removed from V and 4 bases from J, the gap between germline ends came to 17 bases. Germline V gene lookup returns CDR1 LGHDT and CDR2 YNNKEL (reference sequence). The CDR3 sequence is CASSNPANTPTGELFF. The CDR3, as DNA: TGTGCCAGCAGCAATCCGGCGAATACTCCCACCGGGGAGCTGTTTTTT. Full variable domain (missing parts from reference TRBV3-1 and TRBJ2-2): DTAVSQTPKYLVTQMGNDKSIKCEQNLGHDTMYWYKQDSKKFLKIMFSYNNKELIINETVPNRFSPKSPDKAHLNLHINSLELGDSAVYFCASSNPANTPTGELFFGEGSRLTVL.